This T cell receptor beta chain is drawn from a study of shared clonotypes between healthy human individuals. Germline CDR1 MGHRA, CDR2 YSYEKL. CDR3 length: 19 amino acids. Trimming cost V 0 bases and J 7 bases, with 25 bases left between them. General study results and limits: Estimated richness values were generally larger in naive subsets than in memory subsets. Depth of sequencing was expected to influence donor clonotype sharing.

TCRdb's table, derived via immunoSEQ multiplex PCR, lists solely in-frame clones and lacks some. The data contain some 580,000 clones, more than 95% of them seen just once; the ten biggest clones take up about 0.06%. This clone was detected once. The antigen is unknown. The chain recombines TRBV4-1 with TRBJ1-5; D is ambiguous. Sequencing input: naive CD4+ T cells sorted from blood. Subset of the sample: CD45RA+ positively selected. This receptor was taken from a woman between 25 and 40 years old in good health. In nucleotides, the CDR3 is TGCGCCAGCAGCCAAGAAAGGGTTGGTCGCCGGGGAAGGACGCAGCCCCAGCATTTT. Its translation is CASSQERVGRRGRTQPQHF.